The 23 T cell receptor beta chains below come from one sample, sequenced in a study of vaccination effects on CD4 cells after COVID-19. No antigen has been assigned to these receptors. The protocol was immunoSEQ multiplex PCR, while the TCRdb copy is restricted to in-frame clones and leaves out a portion. This table has tens of thousands of clones, about three quarters appearing once. ViraFEST assay sequencing came after antigen-specific CD4+ T cells were expanded with viral peptide pools. Around day 10 of culture, CD4+ T cells were separated out. The infection with SARS-CoV-2 (confirmed by PCR) occurred in this person between March and December 2020. Sequenced material: CD4+ T cells from PBMCs cultured with SARS-CoV-2 spike peptides, taken before COVID-19 vaccination. These receptors all stem from a human donor who had a prior SARS-CoV-2 infection.

The genes are TRBV6-6 and TRBJ1-6; D is unresolved. This CDR3 spans 16 amino acids. The ends were cut back, 7 bases at V and 0 bases at J, with 13 bases in the middle. Germline V gene data show CDR1 as MNHNY and CDR2 as SVGAGI (reference sequence). CDR3 residues: CASTVKRSSYNSPLHF. The DNA of the CDR3 is TGTGCCAGCACGGTCAAGAGGAGCTCCTATAATTCACCCCTCCACTTT.

This clone occurred a few times. The chain is built from TRBV4-2 and TRBJ1-6; unclear D gene. CDR3 size: 13 residues. V lost 2 bases to trimming and J lost 11 bases, with 10 bases between them. Germline V gives CDR1 LGHNA, CDR2 YNFKEQ. Here the CDR3 DNA reads TGTGCCAGCAGCCAACAACAATACGCACCCCTCCACTTT. This codes for CASSQQQYAPLHF.

The rearrangement uses TRBV7-9 and TRBJ2-7; TRBD2 agrees at 12 bases. Germline trimming cut 3 bases from V and 4 bases from J; bases unmatched to any gene: 7. This CDR3 region has 16 residues. CDR1 and CDR2 from the germline V gene are SEHNR and FQNEAQ (reference sequence). CDR3 in amino acids: CASSLRLAGGLYEQYF. The CDR3 DNA follows: TGTGCCAGCAGCTTGCGGCTAGCGGGAGGGTTGTACGAGCAGTACTTC.

This sequence joins TRBV7-2 and TRBJ2-4; possibly TRBD1 for D (5 bases). The V end was cut by 4 bases, the J end by 5 bases, with 15 bases between. CDR1 is SGHTA, CDR2 FQGNSA, per germline. The CDR3 has 15 residues. As DNA, the CDR3 is TGTGCCAGCAGCTCCCAAAGTGGGGCCCAAAACATTCAGTACTTC. It encodes CASSSQSGAQNIQYF.

This chain links TRBV6-5 with TRBJ1-5, with 7 bases identical to TRBD1. V was pared by 2 bases and J by 5 bases, with 9 bases of the junction left unmatched. Germline V CDR1 and CDR2: MNHEY, SVGAGI. The CDR3 runs to 16 residues. CDR3 nucleotides: TGTGCCAGCAGTTACGCCAGGGGAGACAGGGATCAGCCCCAGCATTTT. Translation: CASSYARGDRDQPQHF.

This clone was seen a few times. The chain employs TRBV18 and TRBJ1-1; D is undetermined. This CDR3 comprises 13 residues. Trimming removed 7 bases at V and 6 bases at J, with 15 bases between. The germline V gene encodes CDR1 KGHSH and CDR2 LQKENI. DNA for the CDR3: TGTGCCAGCTGCCGAGGTGATCGTGCTGAAGCTTTCTTT. The encoded protein is CASCRGDRAEAFF. Variable domain in full (rest from reference TRBV18 and TRBJ1-1): NAGVMQNPRHLVRRRGQEARLRCSPMKGHSHVYWYRQLPEEGLKFMVYLQKENIIDESGMPKERFSAEFPKEGPSILRIQQVVRGDSAAYFCASCRGDRAEAFFGQGTRLTVV.

This clone was recorded only once. CDR3 region: CASSGTGISGYTF. CDR3 bases: TGTGCTAGTTCCGGGACAGGGATTAGTGGCTACACCTTC. The chain carries TRBV12-5 and TRBJ1-2; 9 bases are shared with TRBD1. There are 13 residues in the CDR3. Germline V CDR1 and CDR2: LGHNT, FRNRAP. V trimming: 8 bases; J trimming: 7 bases; junction bases outside the gene matches: 8.

This chain joins TRBV7-2 and TRBJ2-7; tentative D call: TRBD1 (5 bases). Trimming pared 1 base from V and 0 bases from J, leaving 10 bases between. This CDR3 comprises 15 residues. CDR1 SGHTA and CDR2 FQGNSA come from the germline V gene. CDR3 nucleotides: TGTGCCAGCAGCTTAGGGGGCGCTGGCTCCTACGAGCAGTACTTC. Its translation is CASSLGGAGSYEQYF.

This chain connects TRBV7-2 to TRBJ2-3; 10 bases line up with TRBD2. Unmatched junction bases numbered 4, after V lost 5 bases and J lost 5 bases. CDR1 is SGHTA and CDR2 is FQGNSA in the germline V gene. The CDR3 runs to 14 residues. The CDR3, as DNA: TGTGCCAGCAGCCCGGGACTAGCGATAGATACGCAGTATTTT. This translates into CASSPGLAIDTQYF.

The chain combines TRBV9 with TRBJ2-1; 10 bases map to TRBD1. The CDR3 is 15 residues long. The V segment lost 4 bases and the J segment 6 bases; nucleotides outside the gene matches: 7. Germline CDR1 reads SGDLS; CDR2 reads YYNGEE. This CDR3 reads CASSPEDRGINEQFF. In DNA, the CDR3 is TGTGCCAGCAGCCCGGAGGACAGGGGGATCAATGAGCAGTTCTTC.

The J gene is TRBJ1-6, the V gene TRBV30, with D possibly TRBD1 on 5 matching bases. With 8 bases removed from V and 10 bases from J, the gap between germline ends came to 24 bases. Germline V CDR1 and CDR2: GTSNPN, SVGIG (reference sequence). This CDR3 is built from 15 residues. CDR3 sequence (DNA): TGTGCCAGCTCCGGGACCGCGGACTCAGGGTCACCCCTCCACTTT. It is translated as CASSGTADSGSPLHF.

V is TRBV7-2 and J is TRBJ2-1, with 11 bases identical to TRBD2. The CDR3 has 15 residues. V trimming: 1 base; J trimming: 6 bases; junction bases outside the gene matches: 2. Germline loops: CDR1 SGHTA, CDR2 FQGNSA. The CDR3 DNA reads TGTGCCAGCAGCTTAGTAGCGGGAGGGTCCAATGAGCAGTTCTTC. Translated, it gives CASSLVAGGSNEQFF.

This chain links TRBV7-2 with TRBJ1-6, with D perhaps TRBD1 (6 bases). V dropped 7 bases and J dropped 4 bases, with 11 bases sitting between them. In germline, CDR1 is SGHTA, CDR2 FQGNSA. The CDR3 has 14 residues. The CDR3: CASTQDRYNSPLHF. CDR3 sequence (DNA): TGTGCCAGCACCCAGGACAGATATAATTCACCCCTCCACTTT.

V and J are TRBV2 and TRBJ2-5; perhaps TRBD2 as D (7 bases). This CDR3 spans 15 amino acids. CDR1 and CDR2 from the germline V gene are SNHLY and FYNNEI. V was trimmed by 6 bases and J by 5 bases, leaving 19 bases between them. The CDR3 coding sequence is TGTGCCAGCAGGGCCATGGGGGGGGGCTTCGAGACCCAGTACTTC. It translates to CASRAMGGGFETQYF.

The chain uses TRBV20-1 and TRBJ2-7, with a tentative D call TRBD2 (6 bases). Germline loops: CDR1 DFQATT, CDR2 SNEGSKA (reference sequence). The CDR3 extends over 11 amino acids. Trimming removed 1 base at V and 9 bases at J, with 10 bases between. CDR3 bases: TGCAGTGCTAGAGGGAGGGAATGGCAGTACTTC. Translation gives CSARGREWQYF.

The DNA of the CDR3 is TGTGCCAGCAGTTACAAGCCCCCGAACACTGAAGCTTTCTTT. This encodes CASSYKPPNTEAFF. The V call is TRBV6-5, the J call TRBJ1-1; no reliable D call. There are 14 residues in the CDR3. V lost 2 bases and J 1 base, leaving 8 bases between the germline ends. The germline V gene encodes CDR1 MNHEY and CDR2 SVGAGI.

The CDR3 spells CASSKASGRDTQYF. DNA for the CDR3: TGTGCCAGCAGCAAGGCTAGCGGGAGAGATACGCAGTATTTT. This chain connects TRBV21-1 to TRBJ2-3; the table's D call, TRBD2, was not checked against the DNA. TRBV21-1 is a listed pseudogene. The CDR3 has 14 amino acids.

The CDR3 region is CASSPGTGGYQETQYF. The DNA of the CDR3 is TGCGCCAGCAGCCCGGGGACAGGGGGCTACCAAGAGACCCAGTACTTC. The chain has TRBV5-1 and TRBJ2-5; 12 bases map to TRBD1. The V and J ends lost 4 bases and 0 bases, in that order; junction bases with no gene match: 4. The germline V gene has CDR1 SGHRS and CDR2 YFSETQ. The length of the CDR3 is 16 residues.

J is TRBJ2-7 and V is TRBV7-3; 8 nucleotides match TRBD1. This CDR3 spans 15 amino acids. V lost 5 bases to trimming and J lost 1 base; unmatched junction nucleotides: 7. Per germline, CDR1 SGHTA and CDR2 FQGTGA. The CDR3 DNA sequence: TGTGCCAGCAGCCGCGGACAGGGAGAATCCTACGAGCAGTACTTC. Encoded protein: CASSRGQGESYEQYF.

This clone was seen a single time. This rearrangement joins TRBV6-5 to TRBJ1-3, with D maybe TRBD1 (6 bases). This CDR3 is built from 13 residues. V lost 6 bases, J lost 4 bases, and 10 bases lay in between. The V gene's germline CDR1 is MNHEY and CDR2 SVGAGI. CDR3 DNA: TGTGCCAGCAGCTACAGGGAGGGAAACACCATATATTTT. This encodes CASSYREGNTIYF.

This clone has only a few counts. This chain connects TRBV20-1 to TRBJ2-5; D unresolved. CDR1 DFQATT and CDR2 SNEGSKA come from the germline V gene (reference sequence). This CDR3 comprises 10 residues. V lost 5 bases to trimming and J lost 4 bases, with 5 bases between them. CDR3 nucleotides: TGCAGTGCTGACCGAGAGACCCAGTACTTC. It is translated as CSADRETQYF.

V usage is TRBV5-1 and J usage is TRBJ2-5; 8 bases are shared with TRBD2. Per germline, CDR1 SGHRS and CDR2 YFSETQ. V gave up 3 bases and J gave up 5 bases; unmatched junction bases: 6. The CDR3 extends over 14 amino acids. The CDR3 reads CASSSGGPWETQYF. The CDR3 DNA reads as TGCGCCAGCAGCTCGGGGGGGCCATGGGAGACCCAGTACTTC.

By proportion, this clone is medium-sized (0.01 to 0.1%). The CDR3, as DNA: TGCGCCAGCAGCTTTATGTACAAAGGAAGTTCCTACGAGCAGTACTTC. This sequence encodes CASSFMYKGSSYEQYF. The rearrangement links TRBV5-1 to TRBJ2-7; D remains ambiguous. The CDR3 loop spans 16 amino acids. Germline CDR1 SGHRS, CDR2 YFSETQ. V lost 2 bases and J lost 1, with 16 bases in between.